These T cell receptor beta chains were read from a single sample in a study of blood T cells in healthy people across ages. TCRdb processed the 5' RACE reads anew with MiXCR; each CDR3 protein has one entry. There are approximately 1,100,000 distinct CDR3 sequences in the sample; roughly 45% occur only once, and 18% lies in the top ten. The sequencing sample was made of blood. These receptors originate from an older woman in good health. Each CDR3 is given with its conserved first and last residue. The order of the fields is CDR3 DNA, CDR3 protein, clone size, J gene, V gene, D gene. The D gene is left open where the match is weak. Part of the rows lack a size; the others show once, few, many or a class for expanded clones.

cdr3_nt: TGTGCCAGCAGTTACTTACCGGGTGACTACGAGCAGTACTTC
cdr3_aa: CASSYLPGDYEQYF
clone_size: -
j_call: TRBJ2-7
v_call: TRBV6-5
d_call: -

cdr3_nt: TGTGCCAGCAGCCAGACACGAACGACCTCTGGGGCCAACGTCCTGACTTTC
cdr3_aa: CASSQTRTTSGANVLTF
clone_size: -
j_call: TRBJ2-6
v_call: TRBV6-5
d_call: -

cdr3_nt: TGTGCCAGCAGCTTAGATGATGGGCTAGCCCGGGGTAATGAGCAGTTCTTC
cdr3_aa: CASSLDDGLARGNEQFF
clone_size: -
j_call: TRBJ2-1
v_call: TRBV11-2
d_call: -

cdr3_nt: TGTGCCAGCAGTTACAGGGGACTGGTTGGCAATCAGCCCCAGCATTTT
cdr3_aa: CASSYRGLVGNQPQHF
clone_size: -
j_call: TRBJ1-5
v_call: TRBV28
d_call: TRBD1

cdr3_nt: TGTGCCAGCAGTTTCCGGATGGGGACGGATACGCAGTATTTT
cdr3_aa: CASSFRMGTDTQYF
clone_size: few
j_call: TRBJ2-3
v_call: TRBV12-3/TRBV12-4
d_call: -

cdr3_nt: TGTGCCAGCAGCTTCACCCGACAGGGTTTCACAGATACGCAGTATTTT
cdr3_aa: CASSFTRQGFTDTQYF
clone_size: -
j_call: TRBJ2-3
v_call: TRBV5-6
d_call: TRBD1

cdr3_nt: TGTGCCAGCAGTGTAATTGACAGGAGTTCCTACGAGCAGTACTTC
cdr3_aa: CASSVIDRSSYEQYF
clone_size: few
j_call: TRBJ2-7
v_call: TRBV6-1
d_call: -

cdr3_nt: TGTGCCAGCAGTTATGATTCTTTGAACCGGGGGCAGTACTTC
cdr3_aa: CASSYDSLNRGQYF
clone_size: -
j_call: TRBJ2-7
v_call: TRBV6-5
d_call: -

cdr3_nt: TGCGCCAGCAGTGATCCAGCTAGCGGGAGAGAGACCCAGTACTTC
cdr3_aa: CASSDPASGRETQYF
clone_size: many
j_call: TRBJ2-5
v_call: TRBV10-1
d_call: TRBD2

cdr3_nt: TGCGCCAGCAGCCAAGGAGGGTGGGTTACAGATACGCAGTATTTT
cdr3_aa: CASSQGGWVTDTQYF
clone_size: -
j_call: TRBJ2-3
v_call: TRBV4-1
d_call: -

cdr3_nt: TGTGCCAGCAGTCACCCTGGACAGGTCACTAATGAAAAACTGTTTTTT
cdr3_aa: CASSHPGQVTNEKLFF
clone_size: once
j_call: TRBJ1-4
v_call: TRBV28
d_call: TRBD1

cdr3_nt: TGCAGCGTTGAAGGCAGTAGCACAGATACGCAGTATTTT
cdr3_aa: CSVEGSSTDTQYF
clone_size: -
j_call: TRBJ2-3
v_call: TRBV29-1
d_call: -

cdr3_nt: TGTGCCAGCAGCCGTTCGGGGGGGTCCTACAATGAGCAGTACTTC
cdr3_aa: CASSRSGGSYNEQYF
clone_size: -
j_call: TRBJ2-7
v_call: TRBV7-3
d_call: TRBD2

cdr3_nt: TGCAGCGTAGGAAAATCGCCCGACAATAACTATGGCTACACCTTC
cdr3_aa: CSVGKSPDNNYGYTF
clone_size: few
j_call: TRBJ1-2
v_call: TRBV29-1
d_call: -

cdr3_nt: TGTGCCAGCAGCTTAGCCCCCGGCGGCAGCTACGAGCAGTACTTC
cdr3_aa: CASSLAPGGSYEQYF
clone_size: -
j_call: TRBJ2-7
v_call: TRBV11-2
d_call: -

cdr3_nt: TGCAGTGCTGACTCTGGGGCCAACGTCCTGACTTTC
cdr3_aa: CSADSGANVLTF
clone_size: -
j_call: TRBJ2-6
v_call: TRBV20-1
d_call: -

cdr3_nt: TGTGCCAGCACCCCAGACCCGACAGGGAGGATAGAAAAACTGTTTTTT
cdr3_aa: CASTPDPTGRIEKLFF
clone_size: -
j_call: TRBJ1-4
v_call: TRBV28
d_call: TRBD1

cdr3_nt: TGTGCCAGCAGTTACTCAGGACAGGGGGGTGCAGGGCAGTTCTTC
cdr3_aa: CASSYSGQGGAGQFF
clone_size: -
j_call: TRBJ2-1
v_call: TRBV6-5
d_call: TRBD1

cdr3_nt: TGTGCCACCAGCAGAGGGAGGTCGAATACGCAGTATTTT
cdr3_aa: CATSRGRSNTQYF
clone_size: -
j_call: TRBJ2-3
v_call: TRBV15
d_call: -

cdr3_nt: TGCGCCAGCAGCTTGGGGCAGGGGCGCCAAGAGACCCAGTACTTC
cdr3_aa: CASSLGQGRQETQYF
clone_size: -
j_call: TRBJ2-5
v_call: TRBV5-1
d_call: -

cdr3_nt: TGCAGTGCTAGACCTGACAGTTTTCAGTACTTC
cdr3_aa: CSARPDSFQYF
clone_size: -
j_call: TRBJ2-4
v_call: TRBV20-1
d_call: -

cdr3_nt: TGTGCCAGCAGTTTAGGTACGAACCGGAACGGGGAGCTGTTTTTT
cdr3_aa: CASSLGTNRNGELFF
clone_size: -
j_call: TRBJ2-2
v_call: TRBV12-3/TRBV12-4
d_call: -

cdr3_nt: TGTGCCAGCAGTTTCGGGGGGAACTATGGCTACACCTTC
cdr3_aa: CASSFGGNYGYTF
clone_size: many
j_call: TRBJ1-2
v_call: TRBV5-1
d_call: -

cdr3_nt: TGTGCCAGCAGCCAATACGACAGAGTCTATGGCTACACCTTC
cdr3_aa: CASSQYDRVYGYTF
clone_size: few
j_call: TRBJ1-2
v_call: TRBV6-5
d_call: -

cdr3_nt: TGCAGTGCTAGAGTGGAGACAGGGGTTATCTACGAGCAGTACTTC
cdr3_aa: CSARVETGVIYEQYF
clone_size: -
j_call: TRBJ2-7
v_call: TRBV20-1
d_call: TRBD1

cdr3_nt: TGCAGCGTTTCGACAGAGTCATACGAGCAGTACTTC
cdr3_aa: CSVSTESYEQYF
clone_size: -
j_call: TRBJ2-7
v_call: TRBV29-1
d_call: -